The 15 T cell receptor beta chains presented below share a single source sample, sequenced in a study of T cell repertoires in cytomegalovirus infection. TCRdb re-analysed the reads in MiXCR, keeping a single row per CDR3 protein. The sample carries roughly 720,000 distinct CDR3 sequences, roughly a third recorded once. The sequenced sample consisted of PBMCs. The receptors here all came from a human donor in good health (CMV status not recorded). Some clones in this sample may be carry-over from other donors' samples.

This clonotype was detected only a few times. This chain uses TRBV28 with TRBJ2-3; D gene uncertain. The V end was cut by 6 bases, the J end by 1 base, with 11 bases between. Germline V gives CDR1 MDHEN, CDR2 SYDVKM. There are 14 residues in the CDR3. CDR3 nucleotide sequence: TGTGCCAGCAGCCGGCCTTACGGCACAGATACGCAGTATTTT. Translation: CASSRPYGTDTQYF.

The rearrangement joins TRBV28 to TRBJ1-2; D unclear. The germline V and J ends were trimmed by 2 bases and 8 bases, with 12 bases remaining between them. The CDR3 is 13 residues long. The germline gives CDR1 MDHEN, CDR2 SYDVKM. This chain's CDR3 is CASSLVGFGGYTF. The CDR3 DNA is TGTGCCAGCAGTTTAGTAGGGTTCGGCGGCTACACCTTC.

The CDR3 DNA is TGTGCCAGCAAGAAGGGACAGAGCTCCTACGAGCAGTACTTC. It yields the protein CASKKGQSSYEQYF. The V call is TRBV2, the J call TRBJ2-7; 7 bases map to TRBD1. The germline V gene has CDR1 SNHLY and CDR2 FYNNEI. Trimming removed 7 bases from V and 0 bases from J; junction bases left unmatched: 6. This CDR3 contains 14 residues.

In its sample, this clonotype was seen a few times. The rearrangement links TRBV12-3 or TRBV12-4 to TRBJ1-2, with D tentatively TRBD1 (6 bases). The CDR3 contains 13 residues. Trimming took 7 bases from V and 7 from J, leaving 16 bases between them. The CDR3 region has the DNA TGTGCCAGCACCTCCGGGACATCAAGTGGCTACACCTTC. Translated, it gives CASTSGTSSGYTF.

This clonotype showed up many times. This rearrangement joins TRBV7-6 to TRBJ2-7; no definite D call. Germline lookup yields CDR1 SGHVS and CDR2 FNYEAQ. This CDR3 region has 14 residues. Trimming cost V 5 bases and J 1 base, with 12 bases left between them. CDR3 nucleotide sequence: TGTGCCAGCAGCCAGGAAGGCAGGTCCTACGAGCAGTACTTC. It yields the protein CASSQEGRSYEQYF.

The chain is built from TRBV28 and TRBJ2-2; 7 bases line up with TRBD1. The ends lost 6 bases at V and 3 bases at J; junction bases unmatched: 10. The CDR3 contains 16 residues. The germline CDR1 and CDR2 sequences are MDHEN and SYDVKM. CDR3 sequence reads: CASSGGWDRYTGELFF. CDR3 in DNA: TGTGCCAGCAGCGGTGGGTGGGACAGATACACCGGGGAGCTGTTTTTT.

This clonotype turned up a few times. The chain links TRBV5-1 to TRBJ2-3; maybe TRBD1 (6 bases). The V end lost 2 bases, the J end lost 0 bases, and 16 bases lay between the germline ends. Germline CDR1 reads SGHRS; CDR2 reads YFSETQ. CDR3 length equals 17 residues. The chain's CDR3 is CASSLGQWQVSTDTQYF. The CDR3, as DNA: TGCGCCAGCAGCTTAGGACAGTGGCAGGTCAGCACAGATACGCAGTATTTT.

This rearrangement joins TRBV2 to TRBJ2-3, with 13 bases aligning to TRBD2. This CDR3 is 16 amino acids long. V lost 8 bases to trimming and J lost 2 bases; unmatched junction nucleotides: 7. Germline V gene sequence: CDR1 SNHLY, CDR2 FYNNEI. CDR3 DNA sequence: TGTGCCAGCTCATCCGGGACTAGCGGGGACACAGATACGCAGTATTTT. Protein product: CASSSGTSGDTDTQYF.

This clonotype was recorded many times. CDR3 nucleotides: TGTGCCAGCAGCTTCGACAGGGGAACTGATACGCAGTATTTT. It codes for CASSFDRGTDTQYF. This chain uses TRBV7-8 with TRBJ2-3; 8 bases agree with TRBD1. CDR1 is SGHVS, CDR2 FQNEAQ, per germline. J was trimmed by 6 bases and V by 3 bases; bases with no gene match: 5. The CDR3 runs 14 residues.

This chain joins TRBV7-2 and TRBJ2-7; maybe TRBD2 (6 bases). CDR1 and CDR2 (germline): SGHTA, FQGNSA. There are 16 residues in the CDR3. Deletions cut 1 base from V and 6 bases from J, with 19 bases between. CDR3 region: CASSLVGGRGGSEQYF. As DNA, the CDR3 is TGTGCCAGCAGCTTAGTTGGTGGCCGCGGAGGGTCCGAGCAGTACTTC.

This clonotype was seen a handful of times. J is TRBJ2-2 and V is TRBV2; no definite D call. Germline V gene lookup returns CDR1 SNHLY and CDR2 FYNNEI. The V gene lost 6 bases and the J gene lost 7 bases, with 12 bases spanning the gap. The CDR3 consists of 13 residues. The CDR3 loop is CASREYSFGELFF. The DNA of the CDR3 is TGTGCCAGCAGGGAATATTCCTTCGGGGAGCTGTTTTTT.

Comment on this clonotype: It may be a read error: a sequence one base away is much more abundant. The chain combines TRBV28 with TRBJ2-4; 7 bases line up with TRBD2. The V gene's germline CDR1 is MDHEN and CDR2 SYDVKM. There are 15 residues in the CDR3. V lost 4 bases and J lost 6; bases outside the gene matches: 9. The CDR3 region has the DNA TGTGCCAGCAGTTGGTATGCGGGAGAGGCAAACATTCAGTACTTC. This translates into CASSWYAGEANIQYF.

The genes are TRBV5-1 and TRBJ2-7, with no clear D. Trimming removed 4 bases from V and 0 bases from J, with 14 bases in between. The germline CDR1 and CDR2 sequences are SGHRS and YFSETQ. The CDR3 has 15 amino acids. The CDR3: CASSLSRALSYEQYF. The CDR3 region has the DNA TGCGCCAGCAGCCTCAGTCGGGCCCTCTCCTACGAGCAGTACTTC.

A few counts support this clonotype. The junction departs from germline at one end; a sequencing error may be responsible. The chain combines TRBV7-7 with TRBJ2-2; D unclear. Looked up from germline, CDR1 is SSHAT and CDR2 is FNYEAQ (reference sequence). CDR3 length equals 15 residues. The CDR3 nucleotides read TGTGCTAGCAGCTTAGGAGCCGCGAAGGCCGGGGAGCTGTTTTTT. It specifies CASSLGAAKAGELFF.

This clonotype was detected a few times. The rearrangement uses TRBV7-2 and TRBJ2-1; 8 bases line up with TRBD2. In germline, CDR1 is SGHTA, CDR2 FQGNSA. This CDR3 comprises 14 residues. Trimming took 4 bases from V and 8 from J; bases not matched to a gene: 7. CDR3 sequence reads: CASSSGTRFDEQFF. CDR3 DNA: TGTGCCAGCAGCTCCGGGACTAGGTTCGATGAGCAGTTCTTC.